These 9 T cell receptor beta chains came from one sample sequenced in a study of post-analysis software for immune sequencing data. Findings and caveats of the study: A few TRBV segments appeared more often in patients than in controls, and TRBV5-6, TRBV5-1 and TRBV20-1 were among these.

TCR beta libraries were prepared from cDNA with unique molecular identifiers. TCRdb re-analysed the PCR reads in MiXCR, keeping a single row per CDR3 protein. The table records 600,000 to 750,000 distinct CDR3 sequences, roughly three fifths of them present only once. These receptors are not linked to any known antigen. Sequencing was done on a sample of blood. All receptors derive from a girl aged 2 to 9 with multiple sclerosis.

The DNA for the CDR3 is TGCAGCGTTGAGCGGGGACTAAGCACAGATACGCAGTATTTT. It encodes CSVERGLSTDTQYF. V usage is TRBV29-1 and J usage is TRBJ2-3, with TRBD2 identical over 7 bases. The CDR3 is 14 amino acids. Germline lookup yields CDR1 SQVTM and CDR2 ANQGSEA. Trimming at V came to 3 bases and at J to 0 bases, leaving 3 bases not matched to a gene.

V gene TRBV6-6 combines with J gene TRBJ2-5; perhaps TRBD1 as D (5 bases). The CDR3 contains 14 residues. The V gene's germline CDR1 is MNHNY and CDR2 SVGAGI (reference sequence). Deletions cut 2 bases from V and 5 bases from J, with 12 bases between. The CDR3 region is CASSYPQGGETQYF. CDR3 in DNA: TGTGCCAGCAGTTACCCTCAGGGTGGGGAGACCCAGTACTTC.

This chain uses TRBV20-1 with TRBJ2-4; D ambiguous. TRBJ2-7 explains the end of the DNA better; the J call may be wrong. CDR1 is DFQATT, CDR2 SNEGSKA, per germline (reference sequence). This CDR3 region has 11 residues. CDR3 DNA sequence: TGCAGTGCTACAAACCCCCACGAGCAGTACTTC. The encoded protein is CSATNPHEQYF.

The chain links TRBV18 to TRBJ1-4, with TRBD1 matching over 9 bases. J gave up 7 bases and V 2 bases, and 2 bases lay outside the gene matches. The CDR3 spans 14 residues. The germline V gene encodes CDR1 KGHSH and CDR2 LQKENI. CDR3 in DNA: TGTGCCAGCTCACCATGGACAGGGGTTGAAAAACTGTTTTTT. Translation: CASSPWTGVEKLFF.

The V gene is TRBV5-1, the J gene TRBJ2-3; 10 bases fit TRBD2. The CDR3 consists of 16 residues. Germline V gene data show CDR1 as SGHRS and CDR2 as YFSETQ. V lost 2 bases to trimming and J lost 2 bases; unmatched junction nucleotides: 5. The CDR3 protein is CASSLSSGGITDTQYF. The DNA for the CDR3 is TGCGCCAGCAGCTTAAGTAGCGGGGGGATCACAGATACGCAGTATTTT.

The chain combines TRBV5-1 with TRBJ2-1, with 8 bases aligning to TRBD2. The V segment lost 1 base and the J segment 8 bases; nucleotides outside the gene matches: 8. The V gene's germline CDR1 is SGHRS and CDR2 YFSETQ. This CDR3 region has 15 residues. The chain's CDR3 is CASSLPSGSIDEQFF. For the CDR3, the DNA is TGCGCCAGCAGCTTGCCCAGCGGGAGTATCGATGAGCAGTTCTTC.

This sequence joins TRBV14 and TRBJ2-1; D is uncertain. From germline, CDR1 is SGHDN and CDR2 FVKESK. V dropped 6 bases and J dropped 2 bases, with 14 bases sitting between them. The CDR3 has 15 residues. As DNA, the CDR3 is TGTGCCAGCAGACCCAACAATCGGGCCTACAATGAGCAGTTCTTC. Protein product: CASRPNNRAYNEQFF.

This clonotype occurred a few times. The rearrangement links TRBV10-3 to TRBJ2-3; 8 nucleotides agree with TRBD1. Germline CDR1 ENHRY, CDR2 SYGVKD. The CDR3 is 15 residues long. The V and J ends lost 8 bases and 1 base, in that order; junction bases with no gene match: 8. The CDR3 DNA follows: TGTGCCATCGGCAGGGGGCCCAGCGGCACAGATACGCAGTATTTT. It translates to CAIGRGPSGTDTQYF.

V usage is TRBV12-3 or TRBV12-4 and J usage is TRBJ2-3; D is possibly TRBD1 (6 bases). V was clipped by 7 bases and J by 6 bases, with 23 bases between them. This CDR3 is 16 amino acids long. In DNA, the CDR3 is TGTGCCAGCACCCGGAAGACAGGAGGACTCTCGGATACGCAGTATTTT. Protein product: CASTRKTGGLSDTQYF.